A single sample is the source of the 16 T cell receptor beta chains below, sequenced in a study of cytomegalovirus exposure and HLA in healthy donors. The PCR had 60 Vbeta and 13 Jbeta primers. Sequenced by immunoSEQ multiplex PCR; TCRdb stores in-frame clones only, minus some. The table records 150,000 to 180,000 clones, about 80% of them present only once. Sequences were obtained from PBMCs. All receptors derive from a woman between 45 and 65 years old in good health and CMV-seropositive.

The chain has TRBV5-4 and TRBJ1-2; a weak D match, TRBD1 (5 bases). Germline assignment: CDR1 SGHNT and CDR2 YYREEE (reference sequence). V lost 6 bases and J lost 5, with 14 bases in between. CDR3 length: 13 residues. The CDR3 reads CASTRGIGYGYTF. The CDR3 DNA follows: TGTGCCAGCACCCGGGGGATAGGGTATGGCTACACCTTC.

J is TRBJ2-1 and V is TRBV7-9; D possibly corresponds to TRBD1 (5 bases). The CDR3 contains 14 residues. Trimming removed 0 bases from V and 3 bases from J, with 6 bases in between. CDR1 is SEHNR and CDR2 is FQNEAQ in the germline V gene (reference sequence). The CDR3 bases are TGTGCCAGCAGCTTAGCGCAGGGCTACAATGAGCAGTTCTTC. Its translation: CASSLAQGYNEQFF.

The rearrangement links TRBV4-2 to TRBJ1-1; TRBD1 aligns across 8 bases. Germline V gene data show CDR1 as LGHNA and CDR2 as YNFKEQ. The CDR3 loop spans 15 amino acids. V lost 1 base, J lost 0 bases, and 1 base stayed unmatched. CDR3 protein: CASSQGTGLNTEAFF. CDR3 in DNA: TGTGCCAGCAGCCAAGGGACAGGGTTGAACACTGAAGCTTTCTTT.

The V gene is TRBV7-8, the J gene TRBJ2-2; 9 bases map to TRBD1. Trimming removed 6 bases from V and 4 bases from J; junction bases left unmatched: 12. The CDR3 has 17 residues. Germline CDR1 SGHVS, CDR2 FQNEAQ. This CDR3 is CASSPLGGTGITGELFF. CDR3 nucleotide sequence: TGTGCCAGCAGTCCCCTGGGCGGGACAGGGATCACCGGGGAGCTGTTTTTT.

This chain connects TRBV15 to TRBJ2-3, with 8 nucleotides matching TRBD2. With V trimmed by 0 bases and J by 3 bases, 11 bases remained unmatched. The germline CDR1 and CDR2 sequences are LNHNV and YYDKDF (reference sequence). The CDR3 is made up of 18 amino acids. Here the CDR3 reads CATSRDLNSGASTDTQYF. Here the CDR3 DNA reads TGTGCCACCAGCAGAGATCTCAATAGCGGGGCTTCGACAGATACGCAGTATTTT.

CDR3 DNA: TGCAGCGTTGGCGCGGGTTTAAGGAATGAGCAGTTCTTC. Translated, it gives CSVGAGLRNEQFF. This chain connects TRBV29-1 to TRBJ2-1; possibly TRBD2 for D (5 bases). CDR1 is SQVTM, CDR2 ANQGSEA, per germline. V dropped 4 bases and J dropped 7 bases, with 14 bases sitting between them. This CDR3 has 13 residues.

The chain couples TRBV5-8 to TRBJ1-1; perhaps TRBD1 as D (6 bases). This CDR3 has 16 residues. Germline CDR1 reads SGHTS; CDR2 reads YDEGEE. V was clipped by 0 bases and J by 6 bases, with 18 bases between them. This CDR3 reads CASSLGGTRQRAEAFF. In DNA form, the CDR3 reads TGTGCCAGCAGCTTGGGGGGGACACGTCAGAGGGCTGAAGCTTTCTTT.

This chain connects TRBV7-2 to TRBJ2-3; D ambiguous. V was trimmed by 3 bases and J by 6 bases, leaving 4 bases between them. Germline CDR1 is SGHTA and CDR2 is FQGNSA. CDR3 length: 11 amino acids. The chain's CDR3 is CASSFGDTQYF. The DNA of the CDR3 is TGTGCCAGCAGCTTTGGCGATACGCAGTATTTT.

The chain couples TRBV19 to TRBJ2-7; TRBD1 is a possible D gene (5 bases). The V gene lost 2 bases and the J gene lost 1 base, with 15 bases spanning the gap. Germline CDR1 reads LNHDA; CDR2 reads SQIVND (reference sequence). The CDR3 totals 16 residues. CDR3 protein: CASSIRAQGGSYEQYF. The CDR3 bases are TGTGCCAGTAGTATAAGGGCCCAGGGTGGGTCCTACGAGCAGTACTTC.

The J gene is TRBJ2-6, the V gene TRBV15; the match to TRBD1 covers 9 bases. CDR3 size: 18 residues. V was clipped by 0 bases and J by 0 bases; unmatched bases: 3. Germline V lookup: CDR1 LNHNV, CDR2 YYDKDF (reference sequence). The CDR3, as DNA: TGTGCCACCAGCAGAGACACAGGGGGCCCCTCTGGGGCCAACGTCCTGACTTTC. This translates into CATSRDTGGPSGANVLTF.

The chain carries TRBV7-2 and TRBJ1-2; a possible D gene is TRBD1 (6 bases). The V end lost 2 bases, the J end lost 8 bases, and 15 bases lay between the germline ends. The length of the CDR3 is 14 residues. CDR1 is SGHTA, CDR2 FQGNSA, per germline. CDR3 residues: CASSLNHRVDGYTF. Here the CDR3 DNA reads TGTGCCAGCAGCTTAAACCACAGGGTCGACGGCTACACCTTC. The full variable domain, in which reference TRBV7-2 and TRBJ1-2 provide the parts outside the CDR3, is GAGVSQSPSNKVTEKGKDVELRCDPISGHTALYWYRQSLGQGLEFLIYFQGNSAPDKSGLPSDRFSAERTGGSVSTLTIQRTQQEDSAVYLCASSLNHRVDGYTFGSGTRLTVV.

This chain's CDR3 is CASSDGTGKHEQYF. In DNA form, the CDR3 reads TGTGCCAGCAGTGACGGGACAGGGAAACACGAGCAGTACTTC. The chain is built from TRBV2 and TRBJ2-7; 9 bases match TRBD1. CDR1 is SNHLY and CDR2 is FYNNEI in the germline V gene. J gave up 5 bases and V 3 bases, and 5 bases lay outside the gene matches. The CDR3 extends over 14 amino acids.

The V gene is TRBV6-5, the J gene TRBJ1-5; 7 bases fit TRBD1. There are 14 residues in the CDR3. V trimming: 2 bases; J trimming: 4 bases; junction bases outside the gene matches: 2. Germline V gene data show CDR1 as MNHEY and CDR2 as SVGAGI. CDR3 sequence (DNA): TGTGCCAGCAGTTACGGGACAGTTAATCAGCCCCAGCATTTT. Translated, it gives CASSYGTVNQPQHF.

This chain connects TRBV30 to TRBJ2-3; TRBD2 agrees at 9 bases. Germline assignment: CDR1 GTSNPN and CDR2 SVGIG (reference sequence). There are 15 residues in the CDR3. V lost 3 bases and J lost 5; bases outside the gene matches: 9. CDR3 nucleotides: TGTGCCTGGAGGGCCAGCGGGGGGCGTAGAGATACGCAGTATTTT. As protein: CAWRASGGRRDTQYF.

The chain combines TRBV18 with TRBJ1-5, with a weak D call TRBD1 (6 bases). The V end lost 4 bases, the J end lost 5 bases, and 9 bases lay between the germline ends. This CDR3 has 13 amino acids. Germline-derived CDR1 and CDR2 are KGHSH and LQKENI. CDR3 in amino acids: CASSRDTYQPQHF. DNA of the CDR3: TGTGCCAGCTCACGGGACACATATCAGCCCCAGCATTTT.

The chain carries TRBV18 and TRBJ2-3; possible D gene TRBD2, 6 bases. From germline, CDR1 is KGHSH and CDR2 LQKENI. The V end was cut by 0 bases, the J end by 3 bases, with 16 bases between. The CDR3 is 17 amino acids. The CDR3 spells CASSPPPGLSPTDTQYF. The DNA for the CDR3 is TGTGCCAGCTCACCACCTCCGGGACTGAGCCCAACAGATACGCAGTATTTT.